One sample yielded the 14 T cell receptor beta chains listed below, sequenced in a study of STAT3 mutations in large granular lymphocyte leukemia. These receptors lack a known antigen. The study's findings and limits: At least one immunodominant TCR beta clonotype appeared in every T-cell large granular lymphocyte leukemia patient.

Clones were sequenced by immunoSEQ multiplex PCR, and TCRdb holds only the in-frame ones, with some missing. This repertoire shows roughly 46,000 clones, roughly 81% found once; its top ten account for around 0.44%. The sequencing input was PBMCs. The receptors stem from a human donor with T large granular lymphocyte leukemia. Some clones in this sample may be carry-over from other donors' samples.

This chain links TRBV18 with TRBJ2-3; D may be TRBD1 (5 bases). This CDR3 has 14 amino acids. Trimming took 3 bases from V and 4 from J, leaving 11 bases between them. Germline lookup yields CDR1 KGHSH and CDR2 LQKENI. The DNA for the CDR3 is TGTGCCAGCTCACCGCAACAGGCCGCAGATACGCAGTATTTT. Its translation is CASSPQQAADTQYF.

The gene calls are TRBV19 and TRBJ1-6; possible D gene TRBD1, 6 bases. Trimming took 5 bases from V and 8 from J, leaving 16 bases between them. Germline CDR1 reads LNHDA; CDR2 reads SQIVND (reference sequence). The CDR3 sequence is 15 residues long. The CDR3 sequence: CASSRTGPFDSPLHF. The CDR3 DNA is TGTGCCAGTAGTCGCACAGGGCCTTTCGATTCACCCCTCCACTTT.

This chain connects TRBV12-5 to TRBJ2-3, with no clear D. Germline CDR1 is LGHNT and CDR2 is FRNRAP. The V end lost 7 bases, the J end lost 3 bases, and 5 bases lay between the germline ends. The CDR3 is made up of 11 amino acids. The CDR3 protein is CASAATDTQYF. The CDR3, as DNA: TGTGCTAGTGCTGCGACAGATACGCAGTATTTT.

The chain carries TRBV9 and TRBJ2-7; no reliable D call. CDR3 length: 14 amino acids. Germline values: CDR1 SGDLS, CDR2 YYNGEE. V was clipped by 4 bases and J by 4 bases, with 15 bases between them. CDR3: CASSPGPAPYEQYV. The CDR3 bases are TGTGCCAGCAGCCCTGGACCGGCGCCGTACGAGCAGTACGTC.

This chain links TRBV19 with TRBJ2-1, with no clear D. The CDR3 totals 12 residues. Deletions cut 6 bases from V and 9 bases from J, with 12 bases between. Germline V gene sequence: CDR1 LNHDA, CDR2 SQIVND (reference sequence). The CDR3: CASRTDRFEQFF. The CDR3 coding sequence is TGTGCCAGTAGGACGGACCGCTTTGAGCAGTTCTTC.

CDR3 region: CASSRGAGQSSGNTIYF. Written as DNA, the CDR3 is TGTGCCAGCTCACGGGGGGCCGGACAGAGCTCTGGAAACACCATATATTTT. The V call is TRBV18, the J call TRBJ1-3; maybe TRBD1 (6 bases). Trimming shortened V by 4 bases and J by 0 bases, and 16 bases separated the two germline ends. Germline V gene data show CDR1 as KGHSH and CDR2 as LQKENI. The CDR3 spans 17 residues.

The genes are TRBV19 and TRBJ1-5; D is undetermined. Germline V lookup: CDR1 LNHDA, CDR2 SQIVND (reference sequence). Trimming stripped 1 base from V and 0 bases from J, with 13 bases between. There are 17 residues in the CDR3. The CDR3 here is CASSIGGRSYSNQPQHF. The CDR3 DNA follows: TGTGCCAGTAGTATAGGCGGCAGGTCCTATAGCAATCAGCCCCAGCATTTT.

The chain's CDR3 is CASEASSDTQYF. DNA of the CDR3: TGTGCTAGTGAGGCTAGCTCAGATACGCAGTATTTT. V and J are TRBV12-5 and TRBJ2-3; the D gene is possibly TRBD2 (5 bases). Per the germline V gene, CDR1 is LGHNT and CDR2 is FRNRAP. The CDR3 loop spans 12 amino acids. V was shortened by 7 bases and J by 4 bases, with 9 bases between the two germline ends.

The CDR3 spells CASSWGLAGGSYEQYF. Here the CDR3 DNA reads TGCGCCAGCAGCTGGGGACTAGCGGGGGGCTCCTACGAGCAGTACTTC. The chain links TRBV5-1 to TRBJ2-7; TRBD2 aligns across 15 bases. This CDR3 region has 16 residues. V shed 3 bases, J shed 0 bases, and the junction held 1 base outside the gene matches. Germline V CDR1 and CDR2: SGHRS, YFSETQ.

The chain couples TRBV7-9 to TRBJ1-5; D is undetermined. The ends were cut back, 5 bases at V and 2 bases at J, with 13 bases in the middle. Germline V gene lookup returns CDR1 SEHNR and CDR2 FQNEAQ (reference sequence). The length of the CDR3 is 15 residues. CDR3 residues: CASSPGFGGNQPQHF. CDR3 coding DNA: TGTGCCAGCAGCCCCGGTTTTGGGGGCAATCAGCCCCAGCATTTT.

J is TRBJ1-1 and V is TRBV7-9; D gene uncertain. In germline, CDR1 is SEHNR, CDR2 FQNEAQ (reference sequence). CDR3 length: 12 residues. V was clipped by 4 bases and J by 5 bases, with 8 bases between them. The DNA for the CDR3 is TGTGCCAGCAGCTCATTTATGACTGAAGCTTTCTTT. Residues: CASSSFMTEAFF. Full variable domain (rest looked up from reference TRBV7-9 and TRBJ1-1): DTGVSQNPRHKITKRGQNVTFRCDPISEHNRLYWYRQTLGQGPEFLTYFQNEAQLEKSRLLSDRFSAERPKGSFSTLEIQRTEQGDSAMYLCASSSFMTEAFFGQGTRLTVV.

The CDR3 DNA reads TGTGCCAGCAGCTTAGACTCCCCAGGAGGCGCTGAAGCTTTCTTT. Translation gives CASSLDSPGGAEAFF. The V call is TRBV7-9, the J call TRBJ1-1; D gene ambiguous. The CDR3 is 15 amino acids. Between the trimmed V and J ends, which lost 1 base and 6 bases, there was a span of 15 bases. Germline V gene sequence: CDR1 SEHNR, CDR2 FQNEAQ (reference sequence). Drawing the rest from reference TRBV7-9 and TRBJ1-1, the complete variable domain is DTGVSQNPRHKITKRGQNVTFRCDPISEHNRLYWYRQTLGQGPEFLTYFQNEAQLEKSRLLSDRFSAERPKGSFSTLEIQRTEQGDSAMYLCASSLDSPGGAEAFFGQGTRLTVV.

This sequence joins TRBV7-9 and TRBJ1-4; TRBD1 is a possible D gene (5 bases). The V gene's germline CDR1 is SEHNR and CDR2 FQNEAQ (reference sequence). The CDR3 is made up of 19 amino acids. Trimming pared 5 bases from V and 1 base from J, leaving 23 bases between. This CDR3 reads CASSPRYDGAALTNEKLFF. The CDR3 DNA reads as TGTGCCAGCAGCCCAAGATACGACGGGGCGGCATTAACTAATGAAAAACTGTTTTTT. Supplemented by reference TRBV7-9 and TRBJ1-4, the full variable domain reads DTGVSQNPRHKITKRGQNVTFRCDPISEHNRLYWYRQTLGQGPEFLTYFQNEAQLEKSRLLSDRFSAERPKGSFSTLEIQRTEQGDSAMYLCASSPRYDGAALTNEKLFFGSGTQLSVL.

This clone came up a few times. This chain joins TRBV6-1 and TRBJ1-5; 9 bases map to TRBD1. This CDR3 region has 14 residues. In germline, CDR1 is MNHNS, CDR2 SASEGT. Trimming took 5 bases from V and 7 from J; bases not matched to a gene: 6. The CDR3 sequence is CASSLGQGAQPQHF. The CDR3 DNA is TGTGCCAGCAGTCTGGGACAGGGAGCCCAGCCCCAGCATTTT.